This is a list of T cell receptor beta chains from one sample in a study of T cell responses to AZD1222 COVID-19 vaccine. The assay was immunoSEQ multiplex PCR, and TCRdb's table has in-frame clones only and misses some. The sample yields about 130,000 clones, roughly 82% seen once. This material consisted of peripheral blood, taken on day 0 of AZD1222 vaccination. The receptors originated from an adult in good health. The CDR3 runs from the conserved cysteine through the conserved F or W. Each record gives: J gene, D gene, clone size, V gene, CDR3 DNA, CDR3 protein. D genes are given only for firm matches. Size is omitted from some rows. Given values are once, few, many or a class for expanded clones.

>TRBJ1-5|TRBD1|NA|TRBV7-8
TGTGCCAGCAGCCCTGGCTCGGGGACAGGGGGCTTCCCCCAGCATTTT
CASSPGSGTGGFPQHF
>TRBJ1-1|NA|NA|TRBV28
TGTGCCAGCAGTCAGGGTCGCACTGAAGCTTTCTTT
CASSQGRTEAFF
>TRBJ2-3|NA|NA|TRBV24-1
TGTGCCACCAGTGACTACACTAGCAGTAGCACAGATACGCAGTATTTT
CATSDYTSSSTDTQYF
>TRBJ2-1|NA|NA|TRBV28
TGTGCCAGCAGCACCCTGGGACCCCGAGAGCAGTTCTTC
CASSTLGPREQFF
>TRBJ1-1|NA|NA|TRBV2
TGTGCCAGCAGACAGGGGAACACTGAAGCTTTCTTT
CASRQGNTEAFF
>TRBJ1-5|NA|NA|TRBV24-1
TGTGCCACCAAGGGGGAAGGAAATCAGCCCCAGCATTTT
CATKGEGNQPQHF
>TRBJ1-4|NA|NA|TRBV6-6
TGTGCCAGCAGTCTCCGCTATTGGGAAAAACTGTTTTTT
CASSLRYWEKLFF
>TRBJ1-3|NA|NA|TRBV18
TGTGCCAGCTCACCCTCCGTGGACAGTGGAAACACCATATATTTT
CASSPSVDSGNTIYF
>TRBJ2-3|TRBD2|NA|TRBV11-3
TGTGCCAGCAGCTTAGACTATGGGACTAGCGGGGGGATCAACACAGATACGCAGTATTTT
CASSLDYGTSGGINTDTQYF
>TRBJ1-5|TRBD1|NA|TRBV5-6
TGTGCCAGCAGCCACGGGGACAGTACTCGGGGATATAGCAATCAGCCCCAGCATTTT
CASSHGDSTRGYSNQPQHF
>TRBJ1-1|NA|NA|TRBV3-1/TRBV3-2
TGTGCCAGCAGCCCCCGGACATTCAACACTGAAGCTTTCTTT
CASSPRTFNTEAFF
>TRBJ2-6|NA|NA|TRBV6-5
TGTGCCAGCAGTATGACGGAGGGGGCCAACGTCCTGACTTTC
CASSMTEGANVLTF
>TRBJ1-4|NA|NA|TRBV28
TGTGCCAGCAGTCCCGAGCGTTTGAGGGGAGAAAAACTGTTTTTT
CASSPERLRGEKLFF
>TRBJ1-5|TRBD1|NA|TRBV5-8
TGTGCCAGCAGCTTGAGTACAGGGGATAGCAATCAGCCCCAGCATTTT
CASSLSTGDSNQPQHF
>TRBJ1-5|TRBD1|NA|TRBV7-9
TGTGCCAGCAGCCAAGGGACAGGGTATTATCAGCCCCAGCATTTT
CASSQGTGYYQPQHF
>TRBJ2-5|TRBD1|NA|TRBV15
TGTGCCACCAGCAGGCCTGACAGGGGGCGGATCGAGACCCAGTACTTC
CATSRPDRGRIETQYF
>TRBJ2-5|TRBD2|NA|TRBV7-9
TGTGCCAGCAGTCTAGCGGGGGGGCAAGAGACCCAGTACTTC
CASSLAGGQETQYF
>TRBJ1-1|TRBD1|NA|TRBV6-5
TGTGCCAGCAGACCCGGGACAGGGCGTACTGAAGCTTTCTTT
CASRPGTGRTEAFF
>TRBJ1-1|NA|NA|TRBV5-1
TGCGCCAGCAGCTTCTACATGAACACTGAAGCTTTCTTT
CASSFYMNTEAFF
>TRBJ2-6|TRBD1|once|TRBV5-5
TGTGCCAGCAGCCTGAATGACAGGGGAGGCAGAGCTGGGGCCAACGTCCTGACTTTC
CASSLNDRGGRAGANVLTF
>TRBJ1-3|NA|NA|TRBV3-1/TRBV3-2
TGTGCCAGCAGCCAAGACGGGATCTCTGGAAACACCATATATTTT
CASSQDGISGNTIYF
>TRBJ2-3|NA|NA|TRBV3-1/TRBV3-2
TGTGCCAGCAGCCCCCCTGTCGGGACATCCCTTCGTGGTACGCAGTATTTT
CASSPPVGTSLRGTQYF
>TRBJ2-7|TRBD1|NA|TRBV5-1
TGCGCCAGCAGCCCAGGGACAGGGGAATCCTACGAGCAGTACTTC
CASSPGTGESYEQYF
>TRBJ1-2|NA|NA|TRBV11-2
TGTGCCAGCAGCTTACAGGGTCTGGGATACACCTTC
CASSLQGLGYTF
>TRBJ1-1|NA|NA|TRBV30
TGTGCCTGGAGTGGTTTGACTGAAGCTTTCTTT
CAWSGLTEAFF
>TRBJ1-1|NA|NA|TRBV6-5
TGTGCCAGCAGTTACCTGGGGGTAAAGAACACTGAAGCTTTCTTT
CASSYLGVKNTEAFF
>TRBJ1-4|TRBD1|NA|TRBV19
TGTGCCAGTAGATCCGGGACAGCAAAAGAAAAACTGTTTTTT
CASRSGTAKEKLFF
>TRBJ2-3|NA|NA|TRBV7-2
TGTGCCAGCAGCCCCTGGGCCCCCGATACGCAGTATTTT
CASSPWAPDTQYF
>TRBJ2-5|NA|NA|TRBV3-1/TRBV3-2
TGTGCCAGCAGCGAAGGAACTAGCCGGGAGACCCAGTACTTC
CASSEGTSRETQYF
>TRBJ1-5|TRBD1|medium-sized|TRBV3-1/TRBV3-2
TGTGCCAGTAAAGCCTCAGGACAGGGGGCTAGCAATCAGCCCCAGCATTTT
CASKASGQGASNQPQHF
>TRBJ2-1|TRBD1|few|TRBV5-1
TGCGCCAGCCGCCAGGGGACAGGGGTTGAAGGTGAGCAGTTCTTC
CASRQGTGVEGEQFF